This TCR beta chain was observed in a study of CD8 T cells in acute hepatitis C reinfection (dated by TCRdb to the early 2020s). Regarding the complete study: The TCRbeta repertoire of CD8+ T cells specific for the HCV NS3-1073 epitope was profiled during acute infection and after viral clearance. Paired acute and follow-up samples were contributed by four of the spontaneous resolvers. Here is what the overall study found, with its caveats: The NS3-1073 specific repertoires were highly diverse, and diversity did not differ significantly among acute resolver, follow-up resolver and acute chronic samples. All groups showed preferential use of the TRBV04 and TRBV06 gene families, a pattern that overrepresentation in the naive pool did not explain. Regardless of outcome, about a dozen public clonotypes were found, and one public clonotype used V04-02/J02-02. CDR3 sequences shared with other epitopes were rarely observed, and exact matching may have been limited by differing sequencing approaches. Because bulk sequencing covered only the TCRbeta chain, the alphabeta pairing of public clonotypes could not be determined. Follow-up repertoires were not available for chronically infected subjects, because NS3-1073 specific cells were too rare to be sorted.

Explained via the paper, the time point label denotes: naive CD8 control sorted from an acute-time-point sample. Enrolled in the Montreal Hepatitis C Cohort (HEPCO) in Canada, the donors were people who inject drugs, and these donors were followed every 3 months. Acute primary HCV infection was defined as a positive HCV RNA or antibody test after a negative test within the previous 24 weeks. CD3, CD8 and CD45RO antibodies were used for surface staining, and dead cells were excluded with an aqua fixable dye. The cohort also had several subjects who developed chronic infection, defined as being HCV RNA positive at 24 weeks. Once thawed from cryostorage, peripheral blood mononuclear cells underwent negative selection via the MACS CD8+ T cell Isolation Kit to obtain CD8+ T cells. A BD FACSAria II cell sorter was used for cell sorting. The FACS-sorted cells had their genomic DNA extracted, and the commercial immunoSEQ service was used to sequence the TCRbeta chains. The authors' pipeline ran thus. ImmunoSEQ Analyzer software v3.0 and R v3.5.1 were the tools used to analyze the repertoire data. Sequences containing stop codons or out-of-frame rearrangements were removed, so only productive rearrangements were analyzed. Simpson diversity, Shannon entropy, CDR3 length and nucleotide addition metrics were supplied by the sequencing provider. Clonotypes were categorized by frequency as dominant, sub-dominant, low or lowest abundance, and clonotypes below 0.1% were excluded from most analyses. Any CDR3 amino acid clonotype present in at least two subjects at a cumulative frequency of at least 0.5% was labeled public. What TCRdb holds here is the immuneACCESS table cut down to in-frame rearrangements. Part of the clones is not present; checked against another copy, under half of the missing clones reflect an unresolved V gene, and the others are unexplained. V and J calls and clone size are copied from that table; D and trimming were computed from the DNA. Recorded for this sample are approximately 39,000 clones; 85% to 90% of them occurred a single time. Clones ranked in the top ten supply under 0.65% of the sample.

CDR1 and CDR2, looked up from the germline V gene, are SGHAT and FQNNGV. Clipping removes 5 bases from V and 6 bases from J, with 5 as the unmatched junction base count. The CDR3 measures 14 amino acids from cysteine to phenylalanine. Only the CDR3 region is kept as DNA, spanning 42 bases read in frame from base 1. Notes on this clone: No antigen is known for it. There are no base qualities to consult, and no much larger clone falls within one base.

Sample: naive CD8+ T cells from PBMCs. Per the publication, the cell subset or site label means: sorted total naive CD45RO-negative CD8+ T cells. The source of this sequence is a man aged 25 to 40 with chronic hepatitis C. The rearranged segments are TRBV11-2 and TRBJ2-3; 10 central bases correspond to TRBD1. The bases read TGTGCCAGCAGCCCGACAGGGGGCGGCGATACGCAGTATTTT. The translation is CASSPTGGGDTQYF.